Below are 27 T cell receptor beta chains sequenced from a single sample in a study of T-cell reconstitution after alpha-beta-depleted transplantation in children. Unique molecular identifiers were used to barcode this TCRbeta library. TCRdb independently ran MiXCR on the PCR reads; one entry per CDR3 protein. The sample lists about 610,000 distinct CDR3 sequences; roughly a tenth were seen once. The input for sequencing was PBMCs from the stem cell graft donor, taken from the stem cell graft. The origin of the receptors is a human donor who donated a stem cell graft to a child with acute myeloid leukemia.

The rearrangement uses TRBV4-1 and TRBJ2-7, with D possibly being TRBD2 (6 bases). The CDR3 has 17 residues. CDR1 and CDR2 (germline): MGHRA, YSYEKL. Trimming took off 1 base at V and 0 bases at J, with 16 bases between the two ends. CDR3 in amino acids: CASSQVGGTGSSYEQYF. DNA of the CDR3: TGCGCCAGCAGCCAAGTGGGCGGGACGGGGAGCTCCTACGAGCAGTACTTC.

The chain is built from TRBV3-1 and TRBJ1-4; 8 positions match TRBD1. Losses at the gene ends were 2 bases for V and 5 bases for J; bases not matched to a gene: 4. The CDR3 is made up of 15 amino acids. Germline assignment: CDR1 LGHDT and CDR2 YNNKEL (reference sequence). The CDR3 DNA reads TGTGCCAGCAGCCAACAGGGGGCGTCCAATGAAAAACTGTTTTTT. Residues: CASSQQGASNEKLFF.

This clonotype was picked up many times. The V and J genes are TRBV9 and TRBJ2-1; TRBD2 agrees at 7 bases. The trim removed 2 bases at V and 6 bases at J, leaving 23 bases unmatched. The CDR3 length is 20 residues. Germline V lookup: CDR1 SGDLS, CDR2 YYNGEE. The CDR3 region has the DNA TGTGCCAGCAGCGTGGAGATTGGGGATTTTGGCGGGGGAGGGTCCAATGAGCAGTTCTTC. This gives the protein CASSVEIGDFGGGGSNEQFF.

CDR3 coding DNA: TGTGCCTGGAGTCCCCGAAAGAACTCCGCGATGGATGAGCAGTTCTTC. This encodes CAWSPRKNSAMDEQFF. This chain links TRBV30 with TRBJ2-1, with D unclear. This CDR3 has 16 amino acids. The V and J ends lost 2 bases and 8 bases respectively, with 22 bases between them. Germline assignment: CDR1 GTSNPN and CDR2 SVGIG (reference sequence).

V gene TRBV15 combines with J gene TRBJ1-5, with no clear D. CDR3 length equals 15 residues. Per the germline V gene, CDR1 is LNHNV and CDR2 is YYDKDF (reference sequence). The V gene lost 0 bases and the J gene lost 6 bases, with 12 bases spanning the gap. This CDR3 is CATSRDHGEGQPQHF. DNA for the CDR3: TGTGCCACCAGCAGAGATCACGGGGAGGGTCAGCCCCAGCATTTT. The full variable domain, rest sourced from reference TRBV15 and TRBJ1-5, is DAMVIQNPRYQVTQFGKPVTLSCSQTLNHNVMYWYQQKSSQAPKLLFHYYDKDFNNEADTPDNFQSRRPNTSFCFLDIRSPGLGDTAMYLCATSRDHGEGQPQHFGDGTRLSIL.

This clonotype was seen repeatedly, ten times or more. The chain has TRBV2 and TRBJ2-3, with D unresolved. The germline V gene has CDR1 SNHLY and CDR2 FYNNEI. Trimming pared 6 bases from V and 6 bases from J, leaving 19 bases between. CDR3 length: 15 amino acids. CDR3 sequence reads: CASRSGGDRLDTQYF. Here the CDR3 DNA reads TGTGCCAGCAGGTCAGGCGGAGACCGATTGGATACGCAGTATTTT.

This chain links TRBV29-1 with TRBJ2-2; D is possibly TRBD2 (7 bases). The CDR3 totals 14 residues. V lost 7 bases, J lost 3 bases, and 15 bases lay in between. Germline CDR1 SQVTM, CDR2 ANQGSEA. The CDR3 protein is CSARRGGDTGELFF. Written as DNA, the CDR3 is TGCAGCGCCCGCAGGGGAGGGGACACCGGGGAGCTGTTTTTT.

In this sample, this clonotype turned up a few times. The chain carries TRBV7-3 and TRBJ2-1; TRBD2 matches 7 bases. Trimming at V came to 5 bases and at J to 12 bases, leaving 10 bases not matched to a gene. The CDR3 runs 13 residues. The germline CDR1 and CDR2 sequences are SGHTA and FQGTGA. CDR3 sequence (DNA): TGTGCCAGCAGCCTGGGGGAGGGCTTCCGGCAGTTCTTC. This codes for CASSLGEGFRQFF.

The chain combines TRBV20-1 with TRBJ2-3; D gene uncertain. Trimming took off 1 base at V and 3 bases at J, with 14 bases between the two ends. Looked up from germline, CDR1 is DFQATT and CDR2 is SNEGSKA (reference sequence). The CDR3 is made up of 15 amino acids. CDR3 nucleotide sequence: TGCAGTGCTAGAGTTGACGAGACCAGTACAGATACGCAGTATTTT. This sequence encodes CSARVDETSTDTQYF.

This chain links TRBV20-1 with TRBJ1-5; 8 bases are a match to TRBD1. CDR1 DFQATT and CDR2 SNEGSKA come from the germline V gene (reference sequence). The CDR3 has 12 amino acids. Unmatched junction bases numbered 4, after V lost 6 bases and J lost 6 bases. As DNA, the CDR3 is TGCAGTGCCCAGGACAGGGTTCAGCCCCAGCATTTT. It specifies CSAQDRVQPQHF.

This clonotype was observed a few times. The rearrangement joins TRBV6-5 to TRBJ2-3; TRBD2 matches 12 bases. Germline CDR1 and CDR2: MNHEY and SVGAGI. The CDR3 is made up of 16 amino acids. V trimming: 0 bases; J trimming: 4 bases; junction bases outside the gene matches: 2. CDR3 region: CASSYSTSGRPDTQYF. The CDR3, as DNA: TGTGCCAGCAGTTACTCGACTAGCGGGAGACCAGATACGCAGTATTTT.

This clonotype has a single count. The chain has TRBV20-1 and TRBJ2-5; 9 bases match TRBD1. The CDR3 sequence is 13 residues long. Germline lookup yields CDR1 DFQATT and CDR2 SNEGSKA (reference sequence). With 6 bases clipped from V and 4 bases from J, the junction kept 6 bases outside the gene matches. CDR3 loop: CSAPVTGGETQYF. The CDR3 nucleotides read TGCAGTGCCCCTGTGACAGGGGGAGAGACCCAGTACTTC.

Ten or more counts support this clonotype. The V gene is TRBV28, the J gene TRBJ2-3; 12 bases fit TRBD2. V dropped 11 bases and J dropped 6; count of bases not matched to a gene: 12. The CDR3 has 15 residues. CDR1 MDHEN and CDR2 SYDVKM come from the germline V gene. The CDR3: CACGLAGSFTDTQYF. The CDR3, as DNA: TGTGCCTGCGGACTAGCGGGATCTTTTACGGATACGCAGTATTTT.

This clonotype was detected a few times. This chain uses TRBV20-1 with TRBJ2-5; TRBD2 agrees at 14 bases. Germline trimming cut 6 bases from V and 4 bases from J; bases unmatched to any gene: 4. Germline lookup yields CDR1 DFQATT and CDR2 SNEGSKA (reference sequence). The CDR3 extends over 14 amino acids. The CDR3 sequence: CSAGTSGSLETQYF. The CDR3 DNA follows: TGCAGTGCGGGGACTAGCGGGAGTCTAGAGACCCAGTACTTC.

This clonotype was recorded a few times. The DNA for the CDR3 is TGCGCCAGCAGCCGAATTCCAACTCAAGAACAGTACTTC. Its protein product is CASSRIPTQEQYF. V usage is TRBV5-1 and J usage is TRBJ2-7; no definite D call. The CDR3 spans 13 residues. From germline, CDR1 is SGHRS and CDR2 YFSETQ. V lost 4 bases to trimming and J lost 10 bases, with 18 bases between them.

This clonotype has a count of ten or more. V is TRBV20-1 and J is TRBJ1-6; D gene unclear. Looked up from germline, CDR1 is DFQATT and CDR2 is SNEGSKA (reference sequence). The CDR3 extends over 16 amino acids. V lost 3 bases to trimming and J lost 0 bases, with 12 bases between them. For the CDR3, the DNA is TGCAGTGCTAGGGACCTGGGGAGCTCCTATAATTCACCCCTCCACTTT. It is translated as CSARDLGSSYNSPLHF.

Many counts were recorded for this clonotype. This sequence joins TRBV28 and TRBJ2-7, with TRBD1 identical over 8 bases. Germline V CDR1 and CDR2: MDHEN, SYDVKM. The CDR3 covers 16 residues. V lost 2 bases and J lost 7; bases outside the gene matches: 13. The CDR3 here is CASSLIGQGRLKEQYF. The CDR3, as DNA: TGTGCCAGCAGTTTAATCGGACAGGGTCGTTTGAAGGAGCAGTACTTC.

In its sample, this clonotype was seen many times. The V gene is TRBV29-1, the J gene TRBJ1-4; weak D call: TRBD1 (5 bases). The ends were cut back, 7 bases at V and 6 bases at J, with 12 bases in the middle. The CDR3 is made up of 12 amino acids. Germline-derived CDR1 and CDR2 are SQVTM and ANQGSEA. As DNA, the CDR3 is TGCAGCGGGGGACGGCGGGATGAAAAACTGTTTTTT. It encodes CSGGRRDEKLFF.

This clonotype was detected a few times. The rearrangement joins TRBV5-1 to TRBJ1-1; no firm D call. V was pared by 1 base and J by 5 bases, with 12 bases between. Germline V gives CDR1 SGHRS, CDR2 YFSETQ. CDR3 length: 14 amino acids. CDR3 sequence reads: CASSLMQSGTEAFF. CDR3 sequence (DNA): TGCGCCAGCAGCTTGATGCAGTCTGGGACTGAAGCTTTCTTT.

In regard to this clonotype: This is likely a read error, given that the CDR3 carries no conserved phenylalanine or tryptophan at its end. This chain links TRBV3-1 with TRBJ1-3, with D tentatively TRBD1 (5 bases). The germline V and J ends were trimmed by 4 bases and 8 bases, with 12 bases remaining between them. The CDR3 is 13 residues long. The germline CDR1 and CDR2 sequences are LGHDT and YNNKEL (reference sequence). The CDR3 nucleotides are TGTGCCAGCAGCCTCCTGGGGGGATACACCATATATCTT. It is translated as CASSLLGGYTIYL.

This clonotype was detected ten times or more. The chain recombines TRBV20-1 with TRBJ1-6; D is possibly TRBD1 (6 bases). V was pared by 0 bases and J by 12 bases, with 18 bases between. Germline loops: CDR1 DFQATT, CDR2 SNEGSKA (reference sequence). The CDR3 loop spans 15 amino acids. The CDR3 DNA sequence: TGCAGTGCTAGAGATCAACCGGGGGCAGCAGGACCCCTCCACTTT. This gives the protein CSARDQPGAAGPLHF.

This clonotype has a count of ten or more. The rearrangement links TRBV7-3 to TRBJ2-3; D may be TRBD1 or TRBD2 (7 bases each). Germline CDR1 reads SGHTA; CDR2 reads FQGTGA. The V and J ends lost 5 bases and 1 base respectively, with 13 bases between them. The CDR3 sequence is 15 residues long. This CDR3 is CASSQGGAGTDTQYF. As DNA, the CDR3 is TGTGCCAGCAGCCAGGGGGGGGCTGGCACAGATACGCAGTATTTT.

This chain joins TRBV7-3 and TRBJ2-3, with 11 bases fitting TRBD2. Germline V gene sequence: CDR1 SGHTA, CDR2 FQGTGA. This CDR3 region has 16 residues. V gave up 5 bases and J gave up 4 bases; unmatched junction bases: 8. The chain's CDR3 is CASSPGLAGRADTQYF. Written as DNA, the CDR3 is TGTGCCAGCAGCCCCGGACTAGCGGGTAGGGCAGATACGCAGTATTTT.

A few counts support this clonotype. The V gene is TRBV6-1, the J gene TRBJ2-7; D might be TRBD1 or TRBD2, each matching 6 bases. Germline V gene data show CDR1 as MNHNS and CDR2 as SASEGT. Between the trimmed V and J ends, which lost 6 bases and 6 bases, there was a span of 21 bases. This CDR3 region has 15 residues. The CDR3 DNA reads TGTGCCAGCAGCCCCCAGAGTCCCGGGGGCGCCGAGCAGTACTTC. It yields the protein CASSPQSPGGAEQYF.

The chain is built from TRBV28 and TRBJ2-7, with 11 bases fitting TRBD2. Germline V lookup: CDR1 MDHEN, CDR2 SYDVKM. This CDR3 region has 15 residues. With V trimmed by 6 bases and J by 0 bases, 4 bases remained unmatched. The CDR3 coding sequence is TGTGCCAGCAGCGTGACTAGCGGGAACTCCTACGAGCAGTACTTC. Its protein product is CASSVTSGNSYEQYF.

This clonotype was seen repeatedly, ten times or more. The rearrangement joins TRBV20-1 to TRBJ1-5, with D maybe TRBD1 (5 bases). The CDR3 is 13 residues long. In germline, CDR1 is DFQATT, CDR2 SNEGSKA (reference sequence). V gave up 5 bases and J gave up 3 bases, with 11 bases separating them. The CDR3, as DNA: TGCAGTGCTGGGGGTCGCCTCAATCAGCCCCAGCATTTT. Protein: CSAGGRLNQPQHF.

The chain recombines TRBV6-2 or TRBV6-3 with TRBJ2-5; the D gene is possibly TRBD2 (6 bases). With 2 bases removed from V and 4 bases from J, the gap between germline ends came to 11 bases. This CDR3 comprises 14 residues. CDR1 and CDR2 from the germline V gene are MNHEY and SVGEGT. The CDR3 here is CASSYLGTGETQYF. The CDR3 bases are TGTGCCAGCAGTTACCTCGGGACTGGAGAGACCCAGTACTTC.